Sequencing of this T cell receptor beta chain was carried out in a study of cytotoxic CD8 clonotypes in ibrutinib-treated CLL. At the level of the study: Enrolment comprised about a dozen relapsed/refractory and approximately 16 treatment-naive patients; fewer than 18 were IGHV unmutated. Overall, some 24 responses were partial and 2 complete; following median roughly 62 months, 14 patients stayed remitted and 12 progressed. The study, taken as a whole, reports: Contraction or stability on treatment was seen for public clonotypes, which were uncommon. Clonality went up at the time of ibrutinib response, stayed stable in sustained remission, and later dropped back toward its baseline level at progression.

Clones were sequenced by immunoSEQ multiplex PCR, and TCRdb holds only the in-frame ones, with some missing. The table records fewer than 90,000 clones, more than 70% of them present only once. For this clone: Its antigen is as yet unknown.

This TCR came from a human donor with chronic lymphocytic leukemia. The sample here was PBMCs, taken before ibrutinib treatment.

CDR3 amino acids: CASNVNQGATEAFF. The DNA for the CDR3 is TGTGCCAGCAATGTTAATCAGGGGGCGACTGAAGCTTTCTTT. The chain recombines TRBV27 with TRBJ1-1; TRBD1 agrees at 8 bases. Germline values: CDR1 MNHEY, CDR2 SMNVEV (reference sequence). The J segment lost 5 bases and the V segment lost 7 bases, leaving 9 bases of the junction unmatched. The CDR3 is 14 amino acids.